The clone carrying this T cell receptor (beta chain) was found a few times. Its target is unknown. With V trimmed by 7 bases and J by 3 bases, 18 bases remained unmatched. The CDR3 length is 17 residues. Germline CDR1 reads SQVTM; CDR2 reads ANQGSEA. Preparing the TCRbeta library involved the use of unique molecular identifiers. TCRdb reprocessed the PCR reads via MiXCR and lists one record per CDR3 protein. The sample contains about 120,000 distinct CDR3 sequences, more than 20% of which appear only once. This sample was taken from a study of T-cell reconstitution after alpha-beta-depleted transplantation in children. Study-level findings and limits: T-cell numbers and diversity, one year after transplant, stemmed largely from T cells that were newly produced. For some patients, TCRbeta diversity was high at day 60 because of recipient T cells and thymic progenitors that survived.

The clonotype comes from a male patient between 2 and 9 years old who had a stem cell transplant for chronic granulomatous disease, so the T cells may come from the graft donor. This specimen consisted of PBMCs, mostly from graft donor cells, obtained 180 days after TCRalphabeta/CD19-depleted stem cell transplant. The V and J genes are TRBV29-1 and TRBJ2-7; TRBD2 matches 10 bases. CDR3 nucleotides: TGCAGCGCGGCCCGGGACACTCTGCTAGCGGGAGACTACGAGCAGTACTTC. Its translation is CSAARDTLLAGDYEQYF.